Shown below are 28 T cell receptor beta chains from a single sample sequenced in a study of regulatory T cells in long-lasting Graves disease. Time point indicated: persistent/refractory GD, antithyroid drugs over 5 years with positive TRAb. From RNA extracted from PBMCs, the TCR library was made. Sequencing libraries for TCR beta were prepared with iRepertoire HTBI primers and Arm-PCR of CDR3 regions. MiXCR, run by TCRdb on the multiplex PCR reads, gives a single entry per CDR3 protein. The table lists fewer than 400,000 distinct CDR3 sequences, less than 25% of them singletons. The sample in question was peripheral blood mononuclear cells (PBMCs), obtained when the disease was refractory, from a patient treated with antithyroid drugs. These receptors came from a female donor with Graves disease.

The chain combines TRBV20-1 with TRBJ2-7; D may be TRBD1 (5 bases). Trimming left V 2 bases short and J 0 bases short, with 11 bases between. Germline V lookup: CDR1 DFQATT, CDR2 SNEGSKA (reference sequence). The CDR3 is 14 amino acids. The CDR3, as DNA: TGCAGTGCTAGACCCCCGGACATCTCCTACGAGCAGTACTTC. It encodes CSARPPDISYEQYF.

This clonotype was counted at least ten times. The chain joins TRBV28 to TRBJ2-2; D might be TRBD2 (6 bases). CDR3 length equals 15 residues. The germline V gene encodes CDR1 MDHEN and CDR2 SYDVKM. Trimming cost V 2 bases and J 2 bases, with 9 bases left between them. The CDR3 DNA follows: TGTGCCAGCAGTTTAGGGGGGTACAACACCGGGGAGCTGTTTTTT. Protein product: CASSLGGYNTGELFF.

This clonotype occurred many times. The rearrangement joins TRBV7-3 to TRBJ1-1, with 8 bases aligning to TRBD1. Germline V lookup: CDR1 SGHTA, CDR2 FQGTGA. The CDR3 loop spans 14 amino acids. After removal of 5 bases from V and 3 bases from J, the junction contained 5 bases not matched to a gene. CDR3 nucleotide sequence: TGTGCCAGCAGCCCCAGGGGGCTTGACACTGAAGCTTTCTTT. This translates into CASSPRGLDTEAFF.

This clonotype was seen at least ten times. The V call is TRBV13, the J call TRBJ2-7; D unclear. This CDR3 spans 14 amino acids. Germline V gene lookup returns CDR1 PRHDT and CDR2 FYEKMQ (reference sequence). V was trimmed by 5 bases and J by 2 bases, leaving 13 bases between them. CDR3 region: CASSPRRMPYEQYF. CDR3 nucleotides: TGTGCCAGCAGCCCGAGACGGATGCCCTACGAGCAGTACTTC.

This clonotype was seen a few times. The CDR3 coding sequence is TGCAGTGCTAGAGAAAAGGACACCATATATTTT. This codes for CSAREKDTIYF. This chain joins TRBV20-1 and TRBJ1-3; no reliable D call. CDR3 length equals 11 residues. Looked up from germline, CDR1 is DFQATT and CDR2 is SNEGSKA (reference sequence). The germline V and J ends were trimmed by 0 bases and 8 bases, with 5 bases remaining between them.

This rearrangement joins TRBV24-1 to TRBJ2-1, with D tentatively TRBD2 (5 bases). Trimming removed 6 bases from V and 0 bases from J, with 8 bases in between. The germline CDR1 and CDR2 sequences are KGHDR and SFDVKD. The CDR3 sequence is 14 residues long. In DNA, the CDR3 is TGTGCCACCAGTCGGACTTCCTCCTACAATGAGCAGTTCTTC. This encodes CATSRTSSYNEQFF.

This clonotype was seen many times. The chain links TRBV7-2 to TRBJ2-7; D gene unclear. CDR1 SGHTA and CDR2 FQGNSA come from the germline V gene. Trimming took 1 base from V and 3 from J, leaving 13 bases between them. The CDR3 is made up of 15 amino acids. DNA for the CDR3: TGTGCCAGCAGCTTAGAGGGCAGACCCCGCTACGAGCAGTACTTC. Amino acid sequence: CASSLEGRPRYEQYF. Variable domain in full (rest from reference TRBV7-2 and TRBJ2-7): GAGVSQSPSNKVTEKGKDVELRCDPISGHTALYWYRQSLGQGLEFLIYFQGNSAPDKSGLPSDRFSAERTGGSVSTLTIQRTQQEDSAVYLCASSLEGRPRYEQYFGPGTRLTVT.

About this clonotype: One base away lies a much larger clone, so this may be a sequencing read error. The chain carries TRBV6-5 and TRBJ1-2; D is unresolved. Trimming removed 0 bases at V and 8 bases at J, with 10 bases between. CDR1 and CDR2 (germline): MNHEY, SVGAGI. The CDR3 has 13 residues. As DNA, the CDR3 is TGTGCCAGCAGTTACTCGGAGGGAGGCGGCTACACCTTC. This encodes CASSYSEGGGYTF.

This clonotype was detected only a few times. CDR3 DNA sequence: TGTGCCATCAGTGAGTCGCAGAACACTGAAGCTTTCTTT. It yields the protein CAISESQNTEAFF. This chain uses TRBV10-3 with TRBJ1-1; D remains ambiguous. Germline loops: CDR1 ENHRY, CDR2 SYGVKD. V lost 0 bases and J 1 base, leaving 3 bases between the germline ends. The CDR3 is 13 residues long.

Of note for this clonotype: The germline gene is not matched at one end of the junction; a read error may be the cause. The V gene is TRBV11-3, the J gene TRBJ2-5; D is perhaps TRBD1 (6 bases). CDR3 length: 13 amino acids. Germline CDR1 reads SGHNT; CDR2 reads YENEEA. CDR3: CASSLVRGETRYF. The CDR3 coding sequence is TGTGCCAGCAGCTTAGTCAGGGGCGAGACCCGGTACTTC.

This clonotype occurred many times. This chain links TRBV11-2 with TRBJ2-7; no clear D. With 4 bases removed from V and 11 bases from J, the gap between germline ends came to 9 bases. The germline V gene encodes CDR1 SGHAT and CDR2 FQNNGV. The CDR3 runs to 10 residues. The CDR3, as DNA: TGTGCCAGCAGCTCCGACCCGGAGTACTTC. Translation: CASSSDPEYF.

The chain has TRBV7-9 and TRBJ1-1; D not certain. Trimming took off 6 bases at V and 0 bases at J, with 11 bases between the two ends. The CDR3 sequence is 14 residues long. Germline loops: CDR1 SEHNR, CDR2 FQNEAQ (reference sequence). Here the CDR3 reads CASSRDLLNTEAFF. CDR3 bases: TGTGCCAGCAGTCGAGACCTATTGAACACTGAAGCTTTCTTT.

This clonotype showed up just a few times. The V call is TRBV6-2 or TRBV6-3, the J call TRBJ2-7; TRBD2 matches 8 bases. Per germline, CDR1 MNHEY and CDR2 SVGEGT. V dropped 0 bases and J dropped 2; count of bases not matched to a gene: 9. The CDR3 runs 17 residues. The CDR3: CASSYSNKAGDPYEQYF. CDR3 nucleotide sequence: TGTGCCAGCAGTTACTCGAACAAAGCGGGAGATCCCTACGAGCAGTACTTC.

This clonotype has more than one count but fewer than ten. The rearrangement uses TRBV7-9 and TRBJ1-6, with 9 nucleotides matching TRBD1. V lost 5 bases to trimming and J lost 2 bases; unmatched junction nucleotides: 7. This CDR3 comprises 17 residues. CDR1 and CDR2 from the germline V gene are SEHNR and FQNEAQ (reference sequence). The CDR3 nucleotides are TGTGCCAGCAGCCTCCGACAGGGGGAGACCTATAATTCACCCCTCCACTTT. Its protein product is CASSLRQGETYNSPLHF.

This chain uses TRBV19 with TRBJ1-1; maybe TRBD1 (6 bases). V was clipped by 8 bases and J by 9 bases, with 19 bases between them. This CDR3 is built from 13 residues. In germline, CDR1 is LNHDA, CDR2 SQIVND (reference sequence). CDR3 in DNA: TGTGCCAGTGGCCCGGGGGCCGAAAAGCAAGCTTTCTTT. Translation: CASGPGAEKQAFF.

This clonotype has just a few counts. The CDR3 sequence is CSARVNLGRDHNQPQHF. The CDR3 DNA reads TGCAGTGCTAGAGTTAATTTGGGCAGGGACCACAATCAGCCCCAGCATTTT. The chain carries TRBV20-1 and TRBJ1-5; perhaps TRBD1 as D (5 bases). The germline V gene has CDR1 DFQATT and CDR2 SNEGSKA (reference sequence). With 1 base removed from V and 3 bases from J, the gap between germline ends came to 19 bases. CDR3 length equals 17 residues.

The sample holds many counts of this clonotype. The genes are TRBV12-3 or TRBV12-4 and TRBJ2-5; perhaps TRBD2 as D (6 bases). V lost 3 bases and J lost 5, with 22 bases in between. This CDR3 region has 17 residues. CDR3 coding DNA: TGTGCCAGCAGTTTGGCTGGACGGGCGCGGGATGGCGAGACCCAGTACTTC. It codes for CASSLAGRARDGETQYF.

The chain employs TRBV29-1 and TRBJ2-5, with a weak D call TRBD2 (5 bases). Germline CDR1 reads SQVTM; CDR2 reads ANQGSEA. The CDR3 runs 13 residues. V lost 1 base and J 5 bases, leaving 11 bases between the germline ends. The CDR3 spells CSVEGTPKETQYF. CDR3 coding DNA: TGCAGCGTTGAAGGGACTCCCAAGGAGACCCAGTACTTC.

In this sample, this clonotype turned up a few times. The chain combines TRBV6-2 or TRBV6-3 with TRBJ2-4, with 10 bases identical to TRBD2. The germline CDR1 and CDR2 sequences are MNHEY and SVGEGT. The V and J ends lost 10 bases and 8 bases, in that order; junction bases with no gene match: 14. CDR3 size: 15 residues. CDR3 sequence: CAIPAGGLCEYIQYF. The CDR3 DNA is TGTGCCATCCCAGCGGGAGGGCTTTGCGAGTACATTCAGTACTTC.

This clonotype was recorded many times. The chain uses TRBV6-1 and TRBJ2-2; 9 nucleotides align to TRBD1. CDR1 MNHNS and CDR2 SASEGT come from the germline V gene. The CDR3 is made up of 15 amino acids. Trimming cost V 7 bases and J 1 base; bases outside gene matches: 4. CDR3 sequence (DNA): TGTGCCAGCAACCACAGGGGGCGGAACACCGGGGAGCTGTTTTTT. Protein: CASNHRGRNTGELFF.

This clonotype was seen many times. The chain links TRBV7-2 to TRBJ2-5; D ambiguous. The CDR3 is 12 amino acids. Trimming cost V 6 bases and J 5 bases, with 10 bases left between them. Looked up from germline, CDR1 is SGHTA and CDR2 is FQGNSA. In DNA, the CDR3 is TGTGCCAGCAGATCTAACGGGGAGACCCAGTACTTC. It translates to CASRSNGETQYF.

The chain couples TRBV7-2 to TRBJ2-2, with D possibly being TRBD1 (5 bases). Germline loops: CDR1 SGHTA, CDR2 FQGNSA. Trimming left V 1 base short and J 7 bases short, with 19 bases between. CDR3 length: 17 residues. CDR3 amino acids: CASSLGGVGALLGELFF. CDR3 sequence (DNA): TGTGCCAGCAGCTTAGGAGGTGTTGGGGCCCTGCTCGGGGAGCTGTTTTTT.

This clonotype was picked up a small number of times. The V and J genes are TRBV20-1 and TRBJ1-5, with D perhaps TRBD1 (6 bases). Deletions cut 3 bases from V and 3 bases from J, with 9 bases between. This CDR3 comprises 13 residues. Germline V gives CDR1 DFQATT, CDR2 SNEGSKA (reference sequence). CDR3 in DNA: TGCAGTGCTAGGACAGGCGACAATCAGCCCCAGCATTTT. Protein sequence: CSARTGDNQPQHF.

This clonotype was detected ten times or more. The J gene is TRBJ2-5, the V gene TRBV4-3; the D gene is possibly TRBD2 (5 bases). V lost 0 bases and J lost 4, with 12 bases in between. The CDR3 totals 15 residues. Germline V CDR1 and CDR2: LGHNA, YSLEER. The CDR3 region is CASSQDLGEGETQYF. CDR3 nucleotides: TGCGCCAGCAGCCAAGATCTGGGAGAAGGAGAGACCCAGTACTTC.

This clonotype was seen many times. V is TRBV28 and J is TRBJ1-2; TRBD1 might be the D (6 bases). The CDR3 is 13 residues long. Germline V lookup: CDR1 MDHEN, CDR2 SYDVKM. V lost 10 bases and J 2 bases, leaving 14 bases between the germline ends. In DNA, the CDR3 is TGTGCCACCGTGGACAGAGCCAACTATGGCTACACCTTC. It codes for CATVDRANYGYTF.

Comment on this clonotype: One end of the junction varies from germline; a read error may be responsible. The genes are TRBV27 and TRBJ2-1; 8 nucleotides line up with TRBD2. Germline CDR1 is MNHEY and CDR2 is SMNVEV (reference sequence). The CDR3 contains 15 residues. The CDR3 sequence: CANSYSGSSYNEQFF. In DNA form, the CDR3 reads TGTGCCAACAGTTACAGCGGGAGCTCCTACAATGAGCAGTTCTTC.

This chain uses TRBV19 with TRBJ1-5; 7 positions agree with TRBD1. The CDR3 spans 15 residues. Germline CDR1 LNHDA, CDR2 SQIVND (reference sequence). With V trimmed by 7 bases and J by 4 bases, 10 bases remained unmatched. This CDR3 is CASNIRQGLNQPQHF. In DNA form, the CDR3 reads TGTGCCAGTAATATTAGACAGGGTCTTAATCAGCCCCAGCATTTT.

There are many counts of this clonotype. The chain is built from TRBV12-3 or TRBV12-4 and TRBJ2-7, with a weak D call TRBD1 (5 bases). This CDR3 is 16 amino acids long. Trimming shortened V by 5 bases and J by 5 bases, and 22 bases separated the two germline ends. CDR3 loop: CASSQAAADSFHEQYF. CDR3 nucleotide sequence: TGTGCCAGCAGTCAGGCAGCCGCAGACAGTTTCCACGAGCAGTACTTC.